The rows below give T cell receptor beta chains drawn from one sample of a study of T cells after yellow fever vaccination. TCRdb re-analysed the 5' RACE reads in MiXCR, keeping a single row per CDR3 protein. The profile shows roughly 330,000 distinct CDR3 sequences, around 3.9% of them singletons. The sequences come from PBMCs, collected 5 days after the yellow fever booster vaccination. These receptors all stem from a man between 18 and 29 years old who received the YFV17D yellow fever vaccine. Both conserved end residues are part of each CDR3. D genes are given only for firm matches. Part of the rows lack a size; the others show once, few, many or a class for expanded clones.

j_call,clone_size,d_call,v_call,cdr3_aa,cdr3_nt
TRBJ2-6,few,TRBD1,TRBV5-1,CASSRVRTGSGANVLTF,TGCGCCAGCAGCCGCGTACGGACAGGGTCTGGGGCCAACGTCCTGACTTTC
TRBJ2-7,many,NA,TRBV9,CASSVGAGSREQYF,TGTGCCAGCAGCGTAGGAGCAGGGAGTCGCGAGCAGTACTTC
TRBJ2-7,NA,NA,TRBV27,CASSPFADGISYEQYF,TGTGCCAGCAGTCCCTTTGCCGATGGAATCTCCTACGAGCAGTACTTC
TRBJ2-7,few,NA,TRBV20-1,CSAIRDRRSSYEQYF,TGCAGTGCCATCCGAGACAGACGTAGCTCCTACGAGCAGTACTTC
TRBJ2-3,few,TRBD2,TRBV19,CASSILAGGYGDTQYF,TGTGCCAGTAGTATCTTAGCGGGGGGGTATGGAGATACGCAGTATTTT
TRBJ2-3,many,NA,TRBV6-5,CASSYSIRGSGVGTDTQYF,TGTGCCAGCAGTTACTCGATTCGGGGGTCGGGAGTGGGCACAGATACGCAGTATTTT
TRBJ1-2,NA,TRBD1,TRBV12-3/TRBV12-4,CASSPGGGDGYTF,TGTGCCAGCAGTCCAGGGGGCGGTGATGGCTACACCTTC
TRBJ2-1,few,TRBD1,TRBV5-4,CASRQGADSNEQFF,TGTGCCAGCAGGCAGGGGGCGGACTCCAATGAGCAGTTCTTC
TRBJ2-4,many,NA,TRBV5-5,CASRKLSAKNIQYF,TGTGCCAGCAGAAAACTTAGTGCCAAAAACATTCAGTACTTC
TRBJ1-1,NA,TRBD1,TRBV5-4,CASSPGQENTEAFF,TGTGCCAGCAGCCCCGGACAGGAAAACACTGAAGCTTTCTTT
TRBJ2-1,many,TRBD2,TRBV5-1,CASSLAGGLYNEQFF,TGCGCCAGCAGCCTAGCGGGGGGCCTCTACAATGAGCAGTTCTTC
TRBJ2-3,NA,TRBD1,TRBV18,CASSPGQGGIETQYF,TGTGCCAGCTCACCCGGACAGGGGGGAATTGAGACGCAGTATTTT
TRBJ2-3,many,TRBD2,TRBV28,CASSVAGLAGGPTDTQYF,TGTGCCAGCAGCGTCGCGGGACTAGCGGGGGGCCCCACAGATACGCAGTATTTT
TRBJ2-1,many,NA,TRBV5-1,CASSLGTEQFF,TGCGCCAGCAGCTTGGGCACTGAACAGTTCTTC
TRBJ2-1,many,TRBD1,TRBV5-1,CASTIGTGGRDEQFF,TGCGCCAGCACAATTGGGACAGGGGGTAGGGATGAGCAGTTCTTC
TRBJ2-1,many,TRBD1,TRBV2,CASSDNPDRPLRVEQFF,TGTGCCAGCAGTGATAATCCGGACAGGCCGTTACGCGTCGAGCAGTTCTTC
TRBJ2-5,NA,NA,TRBV5-1,CASSFQGPSQETQYF,TGCGCCAGCAGCTTCCAGGGTCCGTCCCAAGAGACCCAGTACTTC
TRBJ2-3,many,NA,TRBV6-6,CASSYWLNRDDTQYF,TGTGCCAGCAGTTACTGGCTAAACCGGGACGATACGCAGTATTTT
TRBJ2-7,many,NA,TRBV12-3/TRBV12-4,CASSFQDTSYEQYF,TGTGCCAGCAGTTTTCAGGACACCTCCTACGAGCAGTACTTC
TRBJ2-5,many,TRBD2,TRBV4-2,CASSHTSGGQETQYF,TGTGCCAGCAGCCATACTAGCGGGGGCCAAGAGACCCAGTACTTC
TRBJ1-2,few,TRBD1,TRBV20-1,CSAADRGKGGYTF,TGCAGTGCCGCGGACAGGGGAAAGGGCGGCTACACCTTC
TRBJ2-5,many,TRBD1,TRBV20-1,CSAFDRAGQETQYF,TGCAGTGCTTTCGACAGGGCTGGCCAAGAGACCCAGTACTTC
TRBJ2-2,NA,TRBD2,TRBV6-5,CASSYGGGGELFF,TGTGCCAGCAGTTACGGGGGAGGGGGGGAGCTGTTTTTT
TRBJ1-5,NA,TRBD1,TRBV20-1,CSASSRTGGYQPQHF,TGCAGTGCTTCATCCCGGACAGGAGGGTACCAGCCCCAGCATTTT
TRBJ2-1,few,TRBD2,TRBV9,CASSVRSGGPGEQFF,TGTGCCAGCAGCGTACGGTCGGGGGGGCCGGGTGAGCAGTTCTTC
TRBJ2-3,NA,NA,TRBV19,CASSIIWPPGDTQYF,TGTGCCAGTAGTATCATATGGCCCCCCGGAGATACGCAGTATTTT
TRBJ2-3,few,TRBD2,TRBV2,CASSRTSGSDTQYF,TGTGCCAGCAGTCGGACTAGCGGGTCAGATACGCAGTATTTT
TRBJ2-3,many,NA,TRBV7-2,CASSPRVGFGSTDTQYF,TGTGCCAGCAGCCCTCGGGTCGGGTTTGGGAGCACAGATACGCAGTATTTT
TRBJ2-1,few,TRBD2,TRBV5-1,CASSLSSGSSYNEQFF,TGCGCCAGCAGCTTGAGCAGCGGGAGCTCCTACAATGAGCAGTTCTTC
TRBJ2-7,NA,TRBD2,TRBV7-2,CASSSGLAREQYF,TGTGCCAGCAGCTCCGGACTAGCTCGCGAGCAGTACTTC
TRBJ2-4,few,NA,TRBV15,CATSRNRAGQNIQYF,TGTGCCACCAGCAGAAACAGGGCCGGCCAAAACATTCAGTACTTC
TRBJ2-7,NA,TRBD2,TRBV6-2/TRBV6-3,CASSYRRLASLEQYF,TGTGCCAGCAGTTACCGCAGACTAGCTTCCCTCGAGCAGTACTTC
TRBJ1-2,NA,TRBD1,TRBV9,CASSSEGARVGYTF,TGTGCCAGCAGCTCTGAGGGGGCGCGTGTAGGCTACACATTC
TRBJ2-3,NA,NA,TRBV12-3/TRBV12-4,CASSFSGHTDTQYF,TGTGCCAGCAGCTTTAGCGGACACACAGATACGCAGTATTTT
TRBJ2-6,NA,TRBD1,TRBV10-3,CAISADAGTGSSGANVLTF,TGTGCCATCAGTGCTGACGCCGGGACAGGTTCTTCGGGGGCCAACGTCCTGACTTTC
TRBJ2-3,NA,NA,TRBV5-1,CASRGMTGVGDTQYF,TGCGCCAGCAGGGGGATGACAGGCGTTGGCGATACGCAGTATTTT
TRBJ1-5,few,TRBD1,TRBV20-1,CSAQLQGSGNQPQHF,TGCAGTGCTCAACTACAGGGGTCGGGGAATCAGCCCCAGCATTTT
TRBJ2-1,NA,NA,TRBV6-2/TRBV6-3,CASLPYSLGSEHFF,TGTGCCAGCCTACCCTATAGCCTCGGGAGTGAGCACTTCTTC
TRBJ1-6,few,NA,TRBV4-1,CASSQVDSERSPLHF,TGCGCCAGCAGCCAAGTGGACAGCGAGCGTTCACCCCTCCACTTT
TRBJ2-1,many,NA,TRBV11-2,CASSLGRGGNEQFF,TGTGCCAGCAGCTTAGGTCGTGGGGGGAATGAGCAGTTCTTC
TRBJ2-5,few,TRBD2,TRBV27,CASSRPPGGLGKETQYF,TGTGCCAGCAGTCGACCACCGGGAGGCCTGGGCAAAGAGACCCAGTACTTC
TRBJ1-5,many,NA,TRBV10-3,CAISWVGGEPQHF,TGTGCCATCAGTTGGGTCGGCGGGGAGCCCCAGCATTTT
TRBJ2-5,many,TRBD1,TRBV7-9,CASSRQGAETQYF,TGTGCCAGCAGCCGACAGGGCGCGGAGACCCAGTACTTC
TRBJ1-5,NA,NA,TRBV18,CASSPDKGGISNQPQHF,TGTGCCAGCTCACCAGATAAGGGGGGAATCAGCAATCAGCCCCAGCATTTT
TRBJ2-7,many,NA,TRBV5-1,CASSLDGGAEQYF,TGCGCCAGCAGCTTGGATGGGGGAGCCGAGCAGTACTTC
TRBJ2-1,NA,TRBD2,TRBV7-2,CASSSPGLARLEQFF,TGTGCCAGCAGCTCCCCGGGACTAGCGCGACTTGAGCAGTTCTTC
TRBJ2-4,few,TRBD2,TRBV4-2,CASSPSAGDLAKNIQYF,TGTGCCAGCAGCCCTTCTGCGGGGGATTTAGCCAAAAACATTCAGTACTTC
TRBJ2-1,few,TRBD1,TRBV5-8,CASSPLLDRGGLLVNEQFF,TGTGCCAGCAGCCCCCTCCTGGACAGGGGAGGTTTATTGGTCAATGAGCAGTTCTTC
TRBJ1-1,few,TRBD1,TRBV19,CASSIRGPAEAFF,TGTGCCAGTAGTATAAGGGGGCCCGCTGAAGCTTTCTTT
TRBJ1-2,few,TRBD1,TRBV6-2/TRBV6-3,CASSTRQGARVRGYTF,TGTGCCAGCAGTACCCGACAGGGGGCCCGTGTAAGAGGCTACACCTTC
TRBJ2-3,few,NA,TRBV20-1,CSARDLIAPADTQYF,TGCAGTGCTAGAGATCTGATAGCGCCTGCAGATACGCAGTATTTT
TRBJ2-7,NA,NA,TRBV19,CASRGDTTFGYEQYF,TGTGCCAGCCGGGGGGACACGACTTTTGGATACGAGCAGTACTTC
TRBJ2-5,NA,TRBD1,TRBV20-1,CSARDPPGQGQETQYF,TGCAGTGCTAGAGATCCTCCGGGACAGGGGCAAGAGACCCAGTACTTC
TRBJ2-1,few,TRBD2,TRBV5-8,CASSWTSGDQNEQFF,TGTGCCAGCAGCTGGACTAGCGGGGACCAAAATGAGCAGTTCTTC
TRBJ2-5,NA,NA,TRBV5-4,CASSSTPDSQETQYF,TGTGCCAGCAGCTCAACCCCCGACAGCCAAGAGACCCAGTACTTC